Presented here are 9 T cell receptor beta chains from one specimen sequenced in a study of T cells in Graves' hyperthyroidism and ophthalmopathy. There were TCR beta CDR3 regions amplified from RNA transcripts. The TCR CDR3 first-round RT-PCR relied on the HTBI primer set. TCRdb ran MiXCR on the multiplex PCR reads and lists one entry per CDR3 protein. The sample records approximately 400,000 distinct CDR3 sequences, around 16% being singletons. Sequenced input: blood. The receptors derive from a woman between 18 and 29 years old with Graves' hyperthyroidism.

CDR3 amino acids: CASKTGGGTF. CDR3 in DNA: TGTGCCAGCAAGACAGGGGGCGGCACCTTC. The genes are TRBV6-1 and TRBJ1-2, with 10 bases that match TRBD1. Germline-derived CDR1 and CDR2 are MNHNS and SASEGT. Germline trimming cut 7 bases from V and 13 bases from J; bases unmatched to any gene: 3. The CDR3 length is 10 residues.

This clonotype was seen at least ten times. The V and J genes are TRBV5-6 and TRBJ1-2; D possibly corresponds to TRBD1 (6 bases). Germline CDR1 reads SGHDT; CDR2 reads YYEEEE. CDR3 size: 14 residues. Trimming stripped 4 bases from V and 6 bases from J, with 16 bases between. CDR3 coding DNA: TGTGCCAGCAGCCTCCCCGGGACACCGCATGGCTACACCTTC. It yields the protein CASSLPGTPHGYTF. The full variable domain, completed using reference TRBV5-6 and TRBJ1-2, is DAGVTQSPTHLIKTRGQQVTLRCSPKSGHDTVSWYQQALGQGPQFIFQYYEEEERQRGNFPDRFSGHQFPNYSSELNVNALLLGDSALYLCASSLPGTPHGYTFGSGTRLTVV.

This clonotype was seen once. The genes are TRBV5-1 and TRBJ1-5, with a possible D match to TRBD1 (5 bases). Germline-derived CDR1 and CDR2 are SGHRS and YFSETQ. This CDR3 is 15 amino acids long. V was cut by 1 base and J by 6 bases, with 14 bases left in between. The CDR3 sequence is CASSLNGGGSQPQHF. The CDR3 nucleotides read TGCGCCAGCAGCTTGAATGGGGGGGGAAGTCAGCCCCAGCATTTT.

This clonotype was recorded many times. The CDR3 is CASSDRDGTDTQYF. The CDR3, as DNA: TGTGCCAGCAGTGACAGGGACGGCACAGATACGCAGTATTTT. V is TRBV28 and J is TRBJ2-3; 7 bases fit TRBD1. Germline V lookup: CDR1 MDHEN, CDR2 SYDVKM. The CDR3 contains 14 residues. The V and J ends lost 5 bases and 1 base, in that order; junction bases with no gene match: 3.

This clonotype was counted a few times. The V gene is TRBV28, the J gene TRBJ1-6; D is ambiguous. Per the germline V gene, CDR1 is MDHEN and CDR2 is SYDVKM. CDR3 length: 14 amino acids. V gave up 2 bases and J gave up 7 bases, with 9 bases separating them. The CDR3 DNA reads TGTGCCAGCAGTTTAACATCTGTGAATTCACCCCTCCACTTT. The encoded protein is CASSLTSVNSPLHF.

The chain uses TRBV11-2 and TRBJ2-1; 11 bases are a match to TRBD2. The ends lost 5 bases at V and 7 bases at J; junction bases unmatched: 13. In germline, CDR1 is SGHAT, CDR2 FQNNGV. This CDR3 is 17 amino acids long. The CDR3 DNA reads TGTGCCAGCAGCCCAATAGCGGGGGGGGCCTTGGGGAATGAGCAGTTCTTC. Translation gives CASSPIAGGALGNEQFF.

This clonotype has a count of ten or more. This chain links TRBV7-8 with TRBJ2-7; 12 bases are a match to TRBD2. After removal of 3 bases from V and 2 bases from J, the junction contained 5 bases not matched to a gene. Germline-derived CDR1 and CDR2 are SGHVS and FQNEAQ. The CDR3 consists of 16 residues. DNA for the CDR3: TGTGCCAGCAGCTTGCGGACTAGCGGGGTAACCTACGAGCAGTACTTC. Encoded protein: CASSLRTSGVTYEQYF.

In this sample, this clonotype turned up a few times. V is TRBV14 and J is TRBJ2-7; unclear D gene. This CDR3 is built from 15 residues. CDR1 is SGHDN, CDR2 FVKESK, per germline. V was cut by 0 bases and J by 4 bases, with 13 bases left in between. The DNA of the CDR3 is TGTGCCAGCAGCCAAGACGGAAAAGGGATATACGAGCAGTACTTC. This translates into CASSQDGKGIYEQYF.

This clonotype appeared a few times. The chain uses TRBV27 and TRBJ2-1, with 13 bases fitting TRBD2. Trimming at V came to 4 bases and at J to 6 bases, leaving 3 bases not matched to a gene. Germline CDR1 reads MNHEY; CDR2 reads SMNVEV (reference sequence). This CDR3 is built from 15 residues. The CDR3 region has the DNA TGTGCCAGCAGTTCAGGGACTAGCGGGACCAATGAGCAGTTCTTC. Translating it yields CASSSGTSGTNEQFF.